Listed here is a single TCR beta chain. It lacks a known antigen. Base qualities are missing; no much larger clone stands one base away. CDR1 MNHNY and CDR2 SVGAGI were looked up in the germline V gene (reference sequence). V loses 5 bases of germline sequence and J loses 4 bases, and the interval between the two ends is 17 bases. Taken from cysteine to phenylalanine, the CDR3 has 15 residues. Only CDR3 DNA remains: 45 bases, in frame from the first base. The sample is drawn from a study of T cell repertoires in ileal Crohn's disease (dated by TCRdb to the late 2010s). For context, the study as a whole: The median duration of disease was around 7.3 years, and at the time of surgery 35% of patients were active smokers. Every patient underwent surgery because of a complication, which was stricturing disease in around 60% and penetrating disease in about 40%. Postoperative therapy was given to about half of the patients, with thiopurines administered to 11 patients and anti-TNF agents administered to 18 patients. TCR repertoire analysis was done in 57 Crohn's disease patients from a prospective multicentre cohort. The study was conducted in parallel with a multicentre cohort built to find predictors of early endoscopic recurrence after ileocolonic resection. Endoscopic postoperative recurrence was defined as a Rutgeerts score above i0. The study sequenced 171 mucosal samples from some 55 patients, taken at several locations on the surgical specimen and at postoperative endoscopy.

To be eligible, patients had to be adults with ileal or ileocolonic Crohn's disease and an indication for ileocolonic resection. Whole ileal mucosal biopsies were stored frozen at -80°C before DNA extraction. Genomic DNA was isolated from frozen whole biopsies using a TRizol-based method, and the DNA was quantified with a NanoDrop 2000 spectrophotometer. Broader findings and caveats from the paper: Only a subgroup of patients, of unstated size, had mucosal CD4 and CD8 T cells sorted and sequenced. A significantly higher proportion of clonal expansions was observed in active smokers at surgery than in non-smokers (approximately 26% vs 17%, p=0.02). More high-frequency clones were carried by sorted CD8 T cells than by CD4 T cells, suggesting that mucosal expansions were mainly CD8. Higher high-frequency clone percentages at surgery were associated with endoscopic recurrence; all patients with clonality above 26.8% (18/57) had recurrence.

Roughly 540 nanograms of biopsy DNA per sample were submitted for commercial TCRB immunosequencing. CDR3 regions were amplified from genomic DNA by Adaptive Biotechnology using a two-step, amplification bias-controlled multiplex PCR. In the first PCR, primers covered every V and J gene segment, and in the second PCR, barcodes and Illumina adapters were added. An Illumina instrument was used to sequence the CDR3 libraries. Under the source paper's analysis protocol: Vendor-provided pipelines were combined with custom analysis of raw data in R/Bioconductor under R version 3.3.0. Clonality, which ranges from 0 to 1, was calculated as the inverse of the normalised Shannon entropy across all productive clones. High-frequency clones were defined as the share of the repertoire taken up by the top 100 clones, keeping only clones that passed a 95% confidence test. The Simpson index measured repertoire diversity, and the Morisita-Horn index measured overlap between samples. TCRdb obtained this table from immuneACCESS and retained in-frame rearrangements with V and J assigned. These tables miss some clones; where compared with another copy, unresolved V genes account for less than half of the shortfall, and the remainder is unexplained. The V and J calls and clone size were taken over from that table, and D and trimming were inferred from the DNA. This sample lists 5,000 to 5,500 clones; about 80% were detected once. In total, the top ten clones hold 25% to 30% of the sample.

In this chain, TRBV6-6 is recombined with TRBJ1-2; too little of a D gene remains to name it. Input material: ileal tissue. This receptor was obtained from an adult with Crohn's disease. The DNA sequence is TGTGCCAGCAGTCTGGTAGGTGATAGCGGCTATGGCTACACCTTC. Translated, it gives CASSLVGDSGYGYTF.